This T cell receptor (beta chain) emerged from a study of siplizumab effects on memory and regulatory T cells. This clone was found once. The target antigen is unknown. Study-wide results and limits: Treatment with siplizumab left mappable alloreactive CD4+ clones averaging approximately 69% Treg-derived, compared with around 26% in controls.

This CDR3 region has 14 residues. V was cut by 5 bases and J by 0 bases, with 10 bases left in between. CDR1 and CDR2 (germline): SGHTA, FQGNSA. Generated by immunoSEQ multiplex PCR, the TCRdb table keeps only in-frame clones and is missing some. The table has about 100,000 clones, approximately 91% seen once. The specimen was CD4+ T cells sorted from blood. The clonotype was recovered from a human donor in good health. This sequence joins TRBV7-2 and TRBJ1-1; no definite D call. CDR3 nucleotide sequence: TGTGCCAGCAGCCCCGACACCATGAACACTGAAGCTTTCTTT. Translated: CASSPDTMNTEAFF.